This T cell receptor gamma chain was sequenced during a study of Vδ1+ human thymocytes. Study-wide results and caveats: Thymic TRG and TRD repertoires appeared highly polyclonal, with Gaussian CDR3 length distributions. TRG sequences recurred across donors, whereas TRD sequences stayed essentially private.

In the case of this clone: Its specificity is unknown. The same CDR3 is also encoded by other DNA sequences in this sample.

The length of the CDR3 is 14 residues. V was clipped by 2 bases and J by 6 bases; unmatched bases: 6. Germline assignment: CDR1 EGSTGY and CDR2 YDSYTSSV. Thymocytes were sorted as CD3+ TCRVdelta1+ TCRVdelta2- after alphabeta T cell depletion. Between about 96% and 99.6% of sorted thymocytes were Vdelta1+. The template was reverse-transcribed extracted RNA. CDR3 amplicons came from multiplex PCR with pooled V-gene forward and constant-region reverse primers. TCRdb re-analyzed the multiplex PCR reads via CATT. The sample has about 23,000 gamma-chain clones, around 15% seen once. The TCR was taken from a child under two years old who had congenital heart surgery. The chain links TRGV4 to TRGJP2. Sequencing was performed on Vdelta1+ gamma-delta thymocytes from the thymus. The subset is: FACS-sorted CD3+ TCRalphabeta- TCRVdelta1+ TCRVdelta2- thymocytes. In DNA, the CDR3 is TGTGCCACCTGGGATGAGGGGGGTGATTGGATCAAGACGTTT. It encodes CATWDEGGDWIKTF.